This TCR beta chain is from a study of T-cell memory formation after mild COVID-19. TCRdb ran MiXCR on the 5' RACE reads and lists one entry per CDR3 protein. Among about 500,000 distinct CDR3 sequences listed, about a fifth were seen once. Germline assignment: CDR1 DFQATT and CDR2 SNEGSKA (reference sequence). CDR3 size: 18 residues. The trim removed 1 base at V and 5 bases at J, leaving 11 bases unmatched. This chain connects TRBV20-1 to TRBJ2-1; 13 nucleotides match TRBD2. The sequenced material came from PBMCs or a T cell subset sorted from them (not recorded which). The source is an adult woman who had mild COVID-19 (a few samples of this study predate the infection). Cell type and time point are not known. The CDR3, as DNA: TGCAGTGCTAGAGGGGCCGGGACTAGCGGGAAACCCCACAATGAGCAGTTCTTC. This gives the protein CSARGAGTSGKPHNEQFF.